This T cell receptor beta chain stems from a study of T-cell reconstitution after alpha-beta-depleted transplantation in children. Preparing the TCRbeta library involved the use of unique molecular identifiers. Each CDR3 protein is one row after TCRdb ran MiXCR on the PCR reads. The table lists 440,000 or so distinct CDR3 sequences, roughly two fifths of them singletons, with roughly a quarter in the top ten. Study-level findings and limits: About two months after transplant, alpha-beta T cells reportedly came from several hundred expanded graft clones.

There are many counts of this clonotype. The antigen is undetermined. The CDR3 runs to 15 residues. CDR1 SEHNR and CDR2 FQNEAQ come from the germline V gene (reference sequence). V was cut by 2 bases and J by 4 bases, with 13 bases left in between. Sequencing used PBMCs, obtained before TCRalphabeta/CD19-depleted stem cell transplant. The TCR comes from a girl aged 2-15 years with aplastic anemia, due to receive a stem cell transplant. The rearrangement joins TRBV7-9 to TRBJ2-3, with D perhaps matching TRBD1 or TRBD2 (6 bases each). Here the CDR3 reads CASSLRGDTADTQYF. DNA for the CDR3: TGTGCCAGCAGCTTAAGGGGGGACACGGCAGATACGCAGTATTTT.